The following is a T cell receptor (beta chain) sequence with its context. Clones were sequenced by immunoSEQ multiplex PCR, and TCRdb holds only the in-frame ones, with some missing. Altogether about 250,000 clones are present, roughly 84% being singletons, with the ten largest covering 5% to 8%. The record originates from a study of blood T cell repertoires in COVID-19. CDR3 length: 13 amino acids. From germline, CDR1 is SGHTA and CDR2 FQGNSA. Trimming left V 1 base short and J 9 bases short, with 10 bases between. The study drew participants aged 18 to 89 years from some 25 US areas. This chain uses TRBV7-2 with TRBJ2-4, with D unclear. The receptor was derived from a woman aged 45-60 years who had been exposed to COVID-19. The sequenced material came from PBMCs or T cells enriched from blood (not recorded which). Here the CDR3 reads CASSLEVTSIQYF. The CDR3 DNA reads as TGTGCCAGCAGCTTAGAAGTCACGAGCATTCAGTACTTC.